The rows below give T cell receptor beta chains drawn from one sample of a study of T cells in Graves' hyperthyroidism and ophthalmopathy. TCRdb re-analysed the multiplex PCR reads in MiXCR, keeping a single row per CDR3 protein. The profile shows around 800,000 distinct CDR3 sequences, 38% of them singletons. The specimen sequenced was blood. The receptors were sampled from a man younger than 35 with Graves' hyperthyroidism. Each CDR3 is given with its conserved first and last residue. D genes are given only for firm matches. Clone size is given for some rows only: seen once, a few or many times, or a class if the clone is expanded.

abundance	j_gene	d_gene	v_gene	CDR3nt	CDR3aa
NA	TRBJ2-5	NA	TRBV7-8	TGTGCCAGCAGCTTGGGGTGGGGCTCCCAAGAGACCCAGTACTTC	CASSLGWGSQETQYF
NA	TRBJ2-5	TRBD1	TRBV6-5	TGTGCCAGCAGTTACCTACGGGGACAGGAAGGGGAGACCCAGTACTTC	CASSYLRGQEGETQYF
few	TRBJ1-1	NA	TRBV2	TGTGCCAGCACCGCCGGGACCGGAAGGGGCACTGAAGCTTTCTTT	CASTAGTGRGTEAFF
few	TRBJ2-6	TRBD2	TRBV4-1	TGTGCCAGCAGCCAAAGGGAGGGTGGGGCCAACGTCCTGACTTTC	CASSQREGGANVLTF
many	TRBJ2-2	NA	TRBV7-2	TGTGCCAGCAGCTTGGGCAGACAGAACACCGGGGAGCTGTTTTTT	CASSLGRQNTGELFF
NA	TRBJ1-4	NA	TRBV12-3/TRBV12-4	TGTGCCAGCAGTACCCCGACAGCTCTTAATGAAAAACTGTTTTTT	CASSTPTALNEKLFF
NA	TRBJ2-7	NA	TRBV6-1	TGTGCCAGCAGTACGAAGAAAGGATCATCCTACGAGCAGTACTTC	CASSTKKGSSYEQYF
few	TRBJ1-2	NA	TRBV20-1	TGCAGTGTACTCCCGTTGATGGACTATGGCTACACCTTC	CSVLPLMDYGYTF
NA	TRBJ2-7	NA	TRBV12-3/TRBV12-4	TGTGCCAGCAGTTTTAGTCAGGGGAACGAGCAGTACTTC	CASSFSQGNEQYF
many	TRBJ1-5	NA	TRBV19	TGTGCCAGTAGTATGGGACGGACAGAGGGGTATCAGCCCCAGCATTTT	CASSMGRTEGYQPQHF
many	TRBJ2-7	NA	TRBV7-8	TGTGCCAGCAGCTTGGCCACACCCTACGAGCAGTACTTC	CASSLATPYEQYF
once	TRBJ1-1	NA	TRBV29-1	TGCAGTCAGGACCCGAACACTGAAGCTTTCTTT	CSQDPNTEAFF
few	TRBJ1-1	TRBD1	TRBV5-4	TGTGCCAGCCGTTCACAGGGGAGCTCCGAAGCTTTCTTT	CASRSQGSSEAFF
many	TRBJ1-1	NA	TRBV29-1	TGCAGCGTTTCCGGAGGAAACACTGAAGCTTTCTTT	CSVSGGNTEAFF
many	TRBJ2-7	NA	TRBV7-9	TGTGCCAGCAGGATTGATAATACCTACGAGCAGTACTTC	CASRIDNTYEQYF
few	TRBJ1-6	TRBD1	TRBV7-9	TGTGCCAGCAGTGAAAACGGACAGGGGAATTCACCCCTCCACTTT	CASSENGQGNSPLHF
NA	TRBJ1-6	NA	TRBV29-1	TGCAGCGTCGGGACTAGCGGTTCACCCCTCCACTTT	CSVGTSGSPLHF
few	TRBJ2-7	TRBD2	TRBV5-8	TGTGCCAGCGAGGCGGGAGCATTCTACGAGCAGTACTTC	CASEAGAFYEQYF
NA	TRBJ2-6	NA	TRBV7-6	TGTGCCAGCAGCTTAGAAGCTGGTGGTGGGGCCAACGTCCTGACTTTC	CASSLEAGGGANVLTF
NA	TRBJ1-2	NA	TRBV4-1	TGCGCCAGCAGCCGGGACTCGGGGTTGAAAGGCTACACCTTC	CASSRDSGLKGYTF
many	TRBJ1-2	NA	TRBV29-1	TGCAGCGTTGAGGAGCGGGGGAACGTCTATGGCTACACCTTC	CSVEERGNVYGYTF
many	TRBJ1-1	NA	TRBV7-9	TGTGCCAGCAGCTTAGGCGTCGGGCAAATGAACACTGAAGCTTTCTTT	CASSLGVGQMNTEAFF
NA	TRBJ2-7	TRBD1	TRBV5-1	TGTGCCAGCAGCTTGGGACAGAGACCCTACGAGCAGTACTTC	CASSLGQRPYEQYF
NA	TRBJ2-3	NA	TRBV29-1	TGCAGCGTTGAGTTTCAGGGGCCAGATACGCAGTATTTT	CSVEFQGPDTQYF
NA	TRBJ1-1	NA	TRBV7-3	TGTGCCAGCAGTCAATCCCCGACTAACACTGAAGCTTTCTTT	CASSQSPTNTEAFF
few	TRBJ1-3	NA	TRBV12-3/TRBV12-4	TGTGCCAGCAGTTTTGGACCTCCAGGCCATTTT	CASSFGPPGHF
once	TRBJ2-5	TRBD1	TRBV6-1	TGTGCCAGCAGTAAGACAGGGGGAGGGGTGGACCAGTACTTC	CASSKTGGGVDQYF
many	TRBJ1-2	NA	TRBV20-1	TGCAGTGCTAGAGCAGGGGTCTATGGCTACACCTTC	CSARAGVYGYTF
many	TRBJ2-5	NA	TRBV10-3	TGTGCCATCAGTGAGCCAAGGGCCCAAGAGACCCAGTACTTC	CAISEPRAQETQYF
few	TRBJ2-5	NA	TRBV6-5	TGTGCCAGCAAAGAGGGTCAAGAGACCCAGTACTTC	CASKEGQETQYF
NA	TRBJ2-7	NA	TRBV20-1	TGCAGTGCTAGAGAGGAGTTTGGTGAGCAGTACTTC	CSAREEFGEQYF